A selection of T cell receptor beta chains follows, all from one sample in a study of OX40 agonist ivuxolimab in advanced cancers. Sequencing used immunoSEQ multiplex PCR; TCRdb keeps in-frame clones, though not all of them. Among 60,000 or so clones listed, approximately 86% were seen once. Sample: CD4+ or CD8+ T cells sorted from blood, taken in a trial of the OX40 agonist ivuxolimab. These receptors were collected from an adult with an advanced solid tumor such as melanoma, head and neck, liver or kidney cancer. CDR3s include the opening cysteine and the closing phenylalanine or tryptophan.

j_call v_call cdr3_aa
TRBJ1-5 TRBV5-5 CASSRDINQPQHF
TRBJ1-1 TRBV19 CASSRGDTLNTEAFF
TRBJ1-4 TRBV27 CASSSDRGFEKLFF
TRBJ2-7 TRBV7-2 CASSDGRGPYYEQYF
TRBJ1-5 TRBV5-5 CASSLGQASNQPQHF
TRBJ1-1 TRBV19 CASSIWGPNTEAFF
TRBJ2-5 TRBV19 CASSALAGGRETQYF
TRBJ1-4 TRBV12-5 CASGPGQLDEKLFF
TRBJ1-5 TRBV6-5 CASSYSGPGRGQPQHF
TRBJ1-1 TRBV11-2 CASSLEGGRVVGTEAFF
TRBJ1-2 TRBV27 CASSGLDRALGYTF
TRBJ1-5 TRBV7-8 CASSRGGSSNQPQHF
TRBJ2-5 TRBV6-1 CATSTGLTYAQYF
TRBJ1-4 TRBV7-9 CASSLSGGTNEKLFF
TRBJ1-1 TRBV20-1 CRGGAGSEAFF
TRBJ2-5 TRBV19 CASSGGYAETQYF